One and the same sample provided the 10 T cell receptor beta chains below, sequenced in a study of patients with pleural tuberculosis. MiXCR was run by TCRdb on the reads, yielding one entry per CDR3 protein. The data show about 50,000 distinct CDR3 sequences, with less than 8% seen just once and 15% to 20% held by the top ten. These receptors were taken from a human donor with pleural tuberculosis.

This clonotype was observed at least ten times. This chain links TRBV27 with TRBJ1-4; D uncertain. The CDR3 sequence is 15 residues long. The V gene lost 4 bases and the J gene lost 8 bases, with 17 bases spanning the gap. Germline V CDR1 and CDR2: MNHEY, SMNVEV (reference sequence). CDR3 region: CASSSHLTPEEKLFF. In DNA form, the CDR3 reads TGTGCCAGCAGTTCGCACCTAACCCCGGAAGAAAAACTGTTTTTT.

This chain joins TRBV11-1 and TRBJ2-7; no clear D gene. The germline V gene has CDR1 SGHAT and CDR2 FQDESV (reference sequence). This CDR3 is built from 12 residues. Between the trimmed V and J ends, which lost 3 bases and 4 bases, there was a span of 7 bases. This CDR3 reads CASSLDGYEQYV. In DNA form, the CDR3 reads TGTGCCAGCAGCTTGGACGGATACGAGCAGTACGTC.

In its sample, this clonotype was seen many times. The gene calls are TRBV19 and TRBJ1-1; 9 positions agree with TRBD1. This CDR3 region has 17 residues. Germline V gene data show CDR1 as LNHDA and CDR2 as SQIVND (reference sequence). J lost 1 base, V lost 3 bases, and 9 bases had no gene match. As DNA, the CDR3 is TGTGCCAGTAGTATCACAGGGGGCGCAAAGGCGAACACTGAAGCTTTCTTT. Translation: CASSITGGAKANTEAFF. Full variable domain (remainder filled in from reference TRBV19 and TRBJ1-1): DGGITQSPKYLFRKEGQNVTLSCEQNLNHDAMYWYRQDPGQGLRLIYYSQIVNDFQKGDIAEGYSVSREKKESFPLTVTSAQKNPTAFYLCASSITGGAKANTEAFFGQGTRLTVV.

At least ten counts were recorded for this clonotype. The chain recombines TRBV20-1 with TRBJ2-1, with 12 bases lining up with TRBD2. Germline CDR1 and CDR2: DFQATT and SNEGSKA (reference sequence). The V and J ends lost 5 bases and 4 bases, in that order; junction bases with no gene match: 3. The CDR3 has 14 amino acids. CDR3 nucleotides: TGCAGTGCTGATCTAGCGGGAGGGTACAATGAGCAGTTCTTC. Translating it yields CSADLAGGYNEQFF.

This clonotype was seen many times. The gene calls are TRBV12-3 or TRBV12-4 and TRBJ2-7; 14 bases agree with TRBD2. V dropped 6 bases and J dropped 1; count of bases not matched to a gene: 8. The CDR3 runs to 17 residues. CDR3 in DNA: TGTGCCAGCAGGAAGACTAGCGGGAGGGCCAGATCCTACGAGCAGTACTTC. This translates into CASRKTSGRARSYEQYF.

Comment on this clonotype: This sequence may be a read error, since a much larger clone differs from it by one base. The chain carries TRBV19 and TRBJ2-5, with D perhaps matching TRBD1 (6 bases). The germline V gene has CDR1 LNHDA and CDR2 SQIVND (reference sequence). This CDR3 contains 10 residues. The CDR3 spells CVRGVEAQYF. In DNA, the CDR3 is TGTGTCAGGGGCGTCGAGGCCCAGTACTTC.

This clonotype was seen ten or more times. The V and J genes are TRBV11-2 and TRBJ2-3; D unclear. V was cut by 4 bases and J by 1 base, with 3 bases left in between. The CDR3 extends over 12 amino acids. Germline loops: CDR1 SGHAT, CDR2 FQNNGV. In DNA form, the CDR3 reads TGTGCCAGCAGCTCTCGCACAGATACGCAGTATTTT. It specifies CASSSRTDTQYF.

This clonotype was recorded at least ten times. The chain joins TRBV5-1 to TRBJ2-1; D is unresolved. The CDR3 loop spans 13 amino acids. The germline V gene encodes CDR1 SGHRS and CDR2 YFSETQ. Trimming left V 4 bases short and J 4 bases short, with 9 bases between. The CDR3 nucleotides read TGCGCCAGCAGCCCCCCTCCGTACAATGAGCAGTTCTTC. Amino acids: CASSPPPYNEQFF.

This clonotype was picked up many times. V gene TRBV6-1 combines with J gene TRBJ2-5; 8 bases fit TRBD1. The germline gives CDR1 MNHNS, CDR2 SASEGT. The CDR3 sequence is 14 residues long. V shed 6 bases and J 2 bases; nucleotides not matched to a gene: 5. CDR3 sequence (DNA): TGTGCCAGCAGGTCTGACAGGGGACAAGAGACCCAGTACTTC. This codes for CASRSDRGQETQYF.

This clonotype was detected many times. The CDR3, as DNA: TGCGCCAGCAGCTTGGGGAGGGACAGGGAAGGCTACACCTTC. It encodes CASSLGRDREGYTF. The chain uses TRBV5-1 and TRBJ1-2; 9 nucleotides align to TRBD1. V lost 0 bases, J lost 8 bases, and 5 bases stayed unmatched. The germline CDR1 and CDR2 sequences are SGHRS and YFSETQ. This CDR3 comprises 14 residues.